This T cell receptor (beta chain) was profiled in a study of cytomegalovirus exposure and HLA in healthy donors. Study context: Inside one of the first data releases sat around 86 million unique TCRs taken from HLA-typed donors. The study's findings and limits: When a later analysis compared HLA-associated TCR beta chains with equally common others, the HLA-associated chains turned out to be more clonally expanded and to have lower generation probabilities. There were reportedly fewer N-insertions in an Asian-associated ancestry cluster than the roughly 670-donor mean, in a later analysis. In a later analysis, TCR beta V- and J-gene trimming showed a link to a missense DCLRE1C variant.

V lost 0 bases to trimming and J lost 4 bases; unmatched junction nucleotides: 6. This CDR3 is 15 amino acids long. Germline V lookup: CDR1 LNHNV, CDR2 YYDKDF (reference sequence). Use of 60 Vbeta and 13 Jbeta primers characterized the PCR. Using immunoSEQ multiplex PCR, the repertoire was profiled, and TCRdb retains in-frame clones only, with some absent. The repertoire consists of 130,000 or so clones, with around 77% occurring once and the leading ten covering 0.94%. Comment on this clone: No antigen is known for it.

The specimen was PBMCs. The clonotype was recovered from a woman in her sixties in good health and CMV-seronegative. V usage is TRBV15 and J usage is TRBJ2-7; TRBD2 matches at 7 bases. CDR3 protein: CATSRDPGLGYEQYF. The CDR3 nucleotides are TGTGCCACCAGCAGAGATCCTGGACTAGGTTACGAGCAGTACTTC.